Sequencing of this TCR beta chain was carried out in a study of T cells expressing NK-cell markers. About the study: Source material for TCR beta repertoires consisted of sorted CD3+CD56+NKG2C+, CD3+CD56+NKG2C- and CD3+CD56-NKG2C+ T cells. Overall study findings and caveats: A few donors' CD3+CD56-NKG2C+ cells were dominated by the same clonotypes.

In regard to this clonotype: Its antigen is unknown.

Germline CDR1 is SNHLY and CDR2 is FYNNEI. The CDR3 is made up of 15 amino acids. Following a re-call of the 5' RACE reads, TCRdb has one entry per CDR3 protein and lacks DNA. This sample's table reports about 430,000 distinct CDR3 sequences. The chain recombines TRBV2 with TRBJ1-1; the TCRdb call, TRBD1, lacks DNA for checking. The source of this sequence is a woman aged 45-65 years in good health. Sample: blood T cells: a sorted CD56 or NKG2C T cell subset, CD4+ or CD8+ T cells, or bulk PBMC T cells (not recorded which). CDR3 region: CASRPPGTVTTEAFF.